The entry below describes one T cell receptor (beta chain). There is no known antigen for this receptor. The sample holds no much larger clone one base away, and base qualities are not on file. These data belong to a study of cytomegalovirus exposure and HLA in healthy donors (TCRdb year 2017). Some background on the complete study: An earlier analysis of roughly 610 of the donors reported about 260 Gb of sequence data and 117 million unique TCR beta sequences obtained from approximately 180 million T cells. A later genetic analysis used genome-wide SNP genotypes for about three fifths of the roughly 700 donors, treating that subset as a discovery cohort. The study used immunosequencing to profile the T cell repertoires of approximately 690 subjects and linked those repertoires to cytomegalovirus serostatus. The aim of the study was to test whether cataloging public T cell receptors could identify signatures of past pathogen exposure. An early release covering more than 500 HLA-typed donors comprised about 300 gigabases of sequencing data and approximately 80 million unique TCR sequences. To decide whether each TCR beta V gene segment behaved as functional or pseudogenic, an earlier analysis of nearly 600 of the donors relied on high-throughput TCR beta sequencing. A separate validation cohort of about 110 different subjects was used in addition to the approximately 610-subject first cohort. Across 300 to 500 genotyped donors of the cohort, an average of roughly 200,000 unique TCR beta nucleotide sequences per donor were sequenced, and roughly 20% of those sequences were non-productive. Every repertoire in the discovery cohort had been generated on one and the same sequencing platform. The genetic ancestry cluster associated with self-reported Caucasian donors included about 81% of the 350 to 500 genotyped donors. The study combined high-throughput TCR immunosequencing, statistical association of individual TCRs with disease status, and machine learning to predict cytomegalovirus infection status. Class I and class II HLA loci were covered by the typing at four-digit resolution. Rather than drawing on any new phenotypic data, the later analysis identified candidate immune exposures from TCR beta sequences and the way those sequences occurred across donors. Typing coverage varied by locus: about 620-630 donors for A, B, C, DRB1 and DQB1; more than 500 for DQA1; approximately 570 for DPA1; approximately 470 for DPB1. Because of strong linkage in the cohort, a few DR-DQ haplotypes were treated as single units for association and clustering. Donor age, sex, ethnicity and CMV serostatus were compiled alongside the repertoire data. To study patterns of TCR occurrence, a later analysis re-analyzed previously published TCR beta repertoires from 550 to 800 donors and added high-resolution HLA genotyping.

The cohort comprised 710 or so healthy bone marrow donors. All cohort members were sampled while nominally healthy, although unrecorded immune exposures were likely present. CMV serostatus was recorded as positive for 250 to 300 and negative for about 50% of the 666 cohort members, whereas no CMV serostatus was recorded for the donor in question. Every donor gave a peripheral blood sample, and the peripheral blood mononuclear cells from that sample were used for TCR beta sequencing. Genomic DNA was extracted from the blood cell samples with the Qiagen DNeasy Blood Extraction Kit. The library was obtained by the immunoSEQ multiplex PCR assay. A mixture of 60 forward primers for TCR Vbeta segments and 13 reverse primers for TCR Jbeta segments was used in the multiplex PCR. Amplification of the CDR3 region of rearranged TCR beta genes was performed with a multiplex PCR assay on genomic DNA. The amplified TCR beta libraries were sequenced on the Illumina HiSeq System as 87-base-pair reads. Regarding the original processing steps: In a later analysis, about 80 million unique TCR beta chains were counted across the roughly 610 repertoires, and roughly 10 million of these chains were shared by at least two donors. To remove PCR and sequencing errors, raw reads were error-corrected and collapsed into unique sequences using a nearest-neighbor algorithm that merged closely related sequences. To assign V, D and J gene segments, CDR3 sequences were aligned to IMGT reference sequences. For a sequence to be retained, at least a six-nucleotide match to both a V gene segment and a J gene segment was required. Rearrangements were called productive when the CDR3 lacked stop codons and stayed in frame with V and J; all others were non-productive. Following IMGT convention, CDR3 was defined as the stretch from the second conserved V-encoded cysteine up to the conserved J-encoded phenylalanine. The earlier analysis of about 530 of the donors excluded any sequence lacking an unambiguous match to a single V gene segment. In an earlier analysis of 587 of the donors, a V segment was called functional when productive rearrangements were above 56.7%, and segregating when the standard deviation between donors exceeded 5%. A statistical classification framework was developed to diagnose cytomegalovirus status using the catalog of TCR beta chain sequences. In a later analysis, V and J genes were assigned by comparing TCR nucleotide sequences against IMGT/GENE-DB human TR gene sequences. The TCRdist pipeline was used in a later analysis to assign CDR3 sequences and most-parsimonious VDJ recombination scenarios. A later analysis defined each TCR beta chain by its CDR3 amino acid sequence plus V-gene family, and excluded reads lacking a unique V-gene family. A later analysis removed several hundred highly shared, low-generation-probability nucleotide sequences to deal with suspected cross-contamination and a sequencing artifact. In a later analysis, a clonal expansion index was calculated for each public chain from normalized within-repertoire ranks of inferred template counts. Generation probabilities in a later analysis came from a VDJ recombination model fitted to out-of-frame rearrangements, and those results were checked against IGoR. In a later analysis, TCR-TCR, TCR-HLA and TCR-CMV co-occurrence was scored with hypergeometric tests, and a repertoire-size bias correction was applied to TCR pairs. In a later analysis, false discovery rates were estimated by permuting HLA or CMV assignments 20 times. In a later analysis, co-occurring TCRs were grouped using DBSCAN, and TCRdist sequence similarity was added for clustering within HLA-allele-positive subsets. Repertoires with fewer than 30,000 or more than 120,000 public chains, plus five repertoires with anomalous nucleotide sharing, were excluded from co-occurrence clustering. TCRdb obtained this table from immuneACCESS and retained in-frame rearrangements with V and J assigned. These tables miss some clones; where compared with another copy, unresolved V genes account for less than half of the shortfall, and the remainder is unexplained. That table gives V, J and clone size, and the DNA gave D and trimming. The sample yields around 120,000 clones; approximately 78% were counted once. Of the sample, 2.9% falls within the top ten clones.

Paper-wide results and their limitations: A cluster of highly shared sequence variants was judged likely to be a technical artifact of the sequencing pipeline. CMV serostatus was the only immune exposure information available for the cohort. Some IMGT-functional V segments, including TRBV6-2 and TRBV6-3, could not be told apart with the 87-base-pair reads, so those segments were excluded. According to a later genetic analysis, donors in an Asian-associated ancestry cluster had fewer N-insertions in productive TCRs than the roughly 660-donor mean. The earlier analysis of 587 of the donors excluded approximately 17 rarely observed V segments, including chromosome 9 orphons, because counts were too low. According to a later analysis, most CMV-associated TCR beta chains appeared to be HLA-restricted, and the HLA associations seemed to be driven largely by CMV exposure. Linkage disequilibrium might explain the correlated functional status among segregating V segments, but an unknown experimental factor could not be ruled out. In an earlier analysis of approximately 590 of the donors, most TCR beta V segments appeared in productive rearrangements about 87% or about 30% of the time, broadly matching IMGT annotations. Because HLA typing was missing for some donors at each locus, association tests included only the typed subset. The cohort was sequenced for TCR beta chains only, and without alpha or paired-chain data the features that could be detected were limited. While some public TCRs were present in many individuals, most TCR sequences turned up only very rarely across donors. The authors suggested that the approach could potentially be generalized to other disease states and immunological phenotypes. According to a later analysis, parvovirus B19, influenza, CMV and Epstein-Barr virus appeared linked to several top co-occurrence clusters. When HLA alleles, especially DR and DQ, strongly co-occurred, attributing TCR associations to individual alleles was difficult. A total of roughly 160 TCR beta chains were listed by the study as associated with cytomegalovirus. The classifier was reported to diagnose cytomegalovirus status with high specificity and sensitivity in both the original cohort and the validation cohort. V-gene and J-gene trimming of TCR beta chains was associated with a missense DCLRE1C variant in a later genetic analysis, and the association was replicated in an independent cohort. In a later analysis, TCR association rates were found to vary across HLA loci, with the most associated TCRs seen for DRB1 alleles and the fewest for HLA-C alleles. A further reported finding was that TCR beta sequences accurately predicted the HLA-A and HLA-B alleles for most subjects in the first cohort. Roughly uniform sequencing depth across donors was assumed in presence/absence analyses, although this assumption may not hold. In vitro tests confirmed that a few of the cytomegalovirus-associated TCR beta chains recognize cytomegalovirus antigens. Specific HLA alleles were associated with more than 15,000 TCR beta sequences at a false discovery rate of 0.05 in a later analysis. A later analysis found that HLA-associated TCR beta chains were more clonally expanded and had lower generation probabilities than equally common non-associated chains.

The germline V gene yields SGHDT for CDR1 and YYEEEE for CDR2. From its cysteine to its phenylalanine, the CDR3 spans 16 amino acids. Only the CDR3 DNA is retained, 48 bases long and in frame from the first base. From V the trimming removes 2 bases and from J it removes 0 bases, while the gene matches leave 4 bases of the junction unaccounted for. This receptor was obtained from a human donor in good health. The V gene is TRBV5-6 and the J gene is TRBJ1-2; 10 central bases correspond to TRBD1. The source material was PBMCs. The DNA sequence follows: TGTGCCAGCAGCTTCCCGGGACAGGGGTCTAACTATGGCTACACCTTC. Translated, it gives CASSFPGQGSNYGYTF. Here the CDR3 is joined to the reference TRBV5-6 and TRBJ1-2 genes, and the full variable domain is: DAGVTQSPTHLIKTRGQQVTLRCSPKSGHDTVSWYQQALGQGPQFIFQYYEEEERQRGNFPDRFSGHQFPNYSSELNVNALLLGDSALYLCASSFPGQGSNYGYTFGSGTRLTVV.